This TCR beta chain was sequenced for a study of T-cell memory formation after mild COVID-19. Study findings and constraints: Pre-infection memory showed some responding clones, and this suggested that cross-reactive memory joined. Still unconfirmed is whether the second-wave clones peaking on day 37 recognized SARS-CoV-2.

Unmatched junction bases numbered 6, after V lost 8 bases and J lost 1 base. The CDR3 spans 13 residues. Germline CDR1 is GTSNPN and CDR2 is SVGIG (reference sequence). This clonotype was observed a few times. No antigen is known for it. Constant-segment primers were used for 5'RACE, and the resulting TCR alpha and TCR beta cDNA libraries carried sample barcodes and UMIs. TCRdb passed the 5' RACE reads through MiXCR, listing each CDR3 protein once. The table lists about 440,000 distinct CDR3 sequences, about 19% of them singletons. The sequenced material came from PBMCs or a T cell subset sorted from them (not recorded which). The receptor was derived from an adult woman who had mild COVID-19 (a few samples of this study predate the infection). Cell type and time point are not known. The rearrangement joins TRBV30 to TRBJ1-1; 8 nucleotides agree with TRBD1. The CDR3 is CALRGQGNTEAFF. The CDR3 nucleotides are TGTGCCCTTCGAGGACAGGGGAACACTGAAGCTTTCTTT.